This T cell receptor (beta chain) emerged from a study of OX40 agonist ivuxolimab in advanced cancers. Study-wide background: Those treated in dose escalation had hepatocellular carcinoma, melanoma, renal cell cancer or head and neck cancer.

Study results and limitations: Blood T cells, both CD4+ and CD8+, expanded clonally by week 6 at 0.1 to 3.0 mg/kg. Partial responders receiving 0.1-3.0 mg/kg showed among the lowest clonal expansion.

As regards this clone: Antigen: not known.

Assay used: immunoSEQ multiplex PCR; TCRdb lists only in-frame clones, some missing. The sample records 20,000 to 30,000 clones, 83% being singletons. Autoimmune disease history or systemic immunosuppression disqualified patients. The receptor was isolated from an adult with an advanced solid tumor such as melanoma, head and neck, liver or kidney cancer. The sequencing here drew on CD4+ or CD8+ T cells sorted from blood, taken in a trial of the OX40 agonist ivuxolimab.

In DNA, the CDR3 is TGTGCCACCAGCAGAGGTACGGAATCAGACGCGGTCCGCGGCTACACCTTC. Protein: CATSRGTESDAVRGYTF. This chain links TRBV15 with TRBJ1-2; D unclear. V was shortened by 1 base and J by 8 bases, with 23 bases between the two germline ends. Germline CDR1 and CDR2: LNHNV and YYDKDF (reference sequence). The CDR3 is 17 residues long.